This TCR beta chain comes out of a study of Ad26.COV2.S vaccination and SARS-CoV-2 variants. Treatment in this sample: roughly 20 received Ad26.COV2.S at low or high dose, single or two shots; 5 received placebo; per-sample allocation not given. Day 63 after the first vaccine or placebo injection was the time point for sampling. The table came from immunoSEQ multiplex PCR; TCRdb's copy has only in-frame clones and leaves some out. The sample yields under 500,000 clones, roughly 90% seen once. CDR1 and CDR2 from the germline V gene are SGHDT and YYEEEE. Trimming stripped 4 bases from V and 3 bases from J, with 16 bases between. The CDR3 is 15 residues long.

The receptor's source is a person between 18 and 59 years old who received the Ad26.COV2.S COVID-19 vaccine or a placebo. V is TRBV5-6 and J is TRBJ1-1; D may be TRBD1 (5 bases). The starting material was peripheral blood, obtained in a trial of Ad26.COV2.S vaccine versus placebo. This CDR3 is CASSPLTVQYTEAFF. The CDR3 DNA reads TGTGCCAGCAGCCCGCTGACAGTACAATACACTGAAGCTTTCTTT.